This T cell receptor (beta chain) was identified during a study of blood T cell repertoires in COVID-19. About the research overall: T cells, B-cell-depleted T cells, or PBMCs supplied cDNA or gDNA.

The repertoire was sequenced with immunoSEQ multiplex PCR; TCRdb's copy has only in-frame clones and lacks some. The data hold under 200,000 clones, with 70% to 90% observed a single time. Trimming took off 0 bases at V and 3 bases at J, with 24 bases between the two ends. The V gene's germline CDR1 is KGHSH and CDR2 LQKENI. CDR3 length: 19 residues. This chain links TRBV18 with TRBJ2-7; D is perhaps TRBD2 (6 bases). The receptor was isolated from a woman of 80 years or more with acute or convalescent COVID-19. The specimen was peripheral blood. The CDR3 DNA follows: TGTGCCAGCTCACCACCGATTGCGGGGACGGATAGGAGCCTCTACGAGCAGTACTTC. The encoded protein is CASSPPIAGTDRSLYEQYF.